The 7 T cell receptor beta chains listed next were all sequenced from one sample in a study of Graves' ophthalmopathy and Graves' hyperthyroidism. RNA served as the template for amplifying TCR beta CDR3 regions. RT-PCR with HTBI primers came first, then second-round multiplex PCR. Each CDR3 protein is one row after TCRdb ran MiXCR on the multiplex PCR reads. The data hold 680,000 or so distinct CDR3 sequences, with 20% to 25% observed a single time. Sequenced material: peripheral blood. The origin of the receptors is a woman aged 18-35 years with stable Graves' hyperthyroidism. Some clones in this sample may be carry-over from other donors' samples.

The genes are TRBV2 and TRBJ2-7; possibly TRBD1 for D (6 bases). This CDR3 region has 14 residues. The V end was cut by 6 bases, the J end by 2 bases, with 14 bases between. CDR1 and CDR2 (germline): SNHLY, FYNNEI. The CDR3 coding sequence is TGTGCCAGCAGGGCGACAGGTAGCACCTACGAGCAGTACTTC. Translated: CASRATGSTYEQYF.

The chain is built from TRBV12-5 and TRBJ2-2; unclear D gene. Germline V gene data show CDR1 as LGHNT and CDR2 as FRNRAP. The CDR3 spans 15 residues. V lost 5 bases and J 1 base, leaving 11 bases between the germline ends. For the CDR3, the DNA is TGTGCTAGTGGTCGCTATTCCGGGAACACCGGGGAGCTGTTTTTT. Its protein is CASGRYSGNTGELFF. The variable domain in full, with the rest retrieved from reference TRBV12-5 and TRBJ2-2, is DARVTQTPRHKVTEMGQEVTMRCQPILGHNTVFWYRQTMMQGLELLAYFRNRAPLDDSGMPKDRFSAEMPDATLATLKIQPSEPRDSAVYFCASGRYSGNTGELFFGEGSRLTVL.

Ten or more counts support this clonotype. The chain has TRBV11-1 and TRBJ1-1; D remains unclear. Trimming shortened V by 5 bases and J by 2 bases, and 15 bases separated the two germline ends. CDR1 and CDR2 from the germline V gene are SGHAT and FQDESV (reference sequence). The CDR3 has 15 residues. The chain's CDR3 is CASSARPEINTEAFF. The CDR3 region has the DNA TGTGCCAGCAGCGCCCGTCCGGAGATAAACACTGAAGCTTTCTTT. Supplemented by reference TRBV11-1 and TRBJ1-1, the full variable domain reads EAEVAQSPRYKITEKSQAVAFWCDPISGHATLYWYRQILGQGPELLVQFQDESVVDDSQLPKDRFSAERLKGVDSTLKIQPAELGDSAMYLCASSARPEINTEAFFGQGTRLTVV.

The chain recombines TRBV6-1 with TRBJ2-5, with 13 bases lining up with TRBD2. The CDR3 covers 17 residues. The germline CDR1 and CDR2 sequences are MNHNS and SASEGT. V lost 2 bases to trimming and J lost 11 bases; unmatched junction nucleotides: 14. This chain's CDR3 is CASSEHTSGRAIPKQYF. The CDR3 coding sequence is TGTGCCAGCAGTGAACATACTAGCGGGAGGGCTATCCCCAAACAGTACTTC.

The V call is TRBV10-3, the J call TRBJ1-1; no clear D gene. Germline V gene sequence: CDR1 ENHRY, CDR2 SYGVKD. The length of the CDR3 is 13 residues. V dropped 2 bases and J dropped 4 bases, with 8 bases sitting between them. CDR3 protein: CAISERAGTEAFF. The CDR3 nucleotides are TGTGCCATCAGTGAGAGGGCGGGCACTGAAGCTTTCTTT.

J is TRBJ2-7 and V is TRBV3-1; possible D gene TRBD1, 5 bases. The CDR3 spans 13 residues. V was cut by 1 base and J by 7 bases, with 11 bases left in between. The germline gives CDR1 LGHDT, CDR2 YNNKEL (reference sequence). CDR3 protein: CASSQGSGREQYF. The CDR3 coding sequence is TGTGCCAGCAGCCAAGGGTCAGGGCGAGAGCAGTACTTC.

At least ten counts were recorded for this clonotype. This chain uses TRBV28 with TRBJ1-5; TRBD1 aligns across 9 bases. The CDR3 totals 14 residues. V was clipped by 7 bases and J by 4 bases; unmatched bases: 5. Germline V gene sequence: CDR1 MDHEN, CDR2 SYDVKM. The CDR3 nucleotides are TGTGCCAGCATTACAGGGGGCAAGAATCAGCCCCAGCATTTT. It is translated as CASITGGKNQPQHF.